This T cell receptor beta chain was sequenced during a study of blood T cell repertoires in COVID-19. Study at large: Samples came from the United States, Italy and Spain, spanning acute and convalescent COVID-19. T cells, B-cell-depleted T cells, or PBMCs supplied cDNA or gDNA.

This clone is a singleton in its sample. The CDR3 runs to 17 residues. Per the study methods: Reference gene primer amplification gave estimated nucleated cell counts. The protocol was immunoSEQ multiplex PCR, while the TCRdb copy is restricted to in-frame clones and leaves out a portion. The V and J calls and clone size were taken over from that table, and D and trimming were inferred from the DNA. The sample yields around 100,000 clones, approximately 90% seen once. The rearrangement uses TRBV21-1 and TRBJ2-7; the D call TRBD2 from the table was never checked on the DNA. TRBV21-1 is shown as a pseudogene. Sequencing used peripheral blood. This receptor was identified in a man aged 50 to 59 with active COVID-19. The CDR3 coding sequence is TGTGCCAGCAGCCGGGCGGGGGCCCCCTGCGGGGTCGACGAGCAGTACTTC. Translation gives CASSRAGAPCGVDEQYF.